This T cell receptor (beta chain) was documented in a study of cytomegalovirus exposure and HLA in healthy donors. Whole-study results and caveats: Within the data, a cluster of highly shared sequence variants was likely a sequencing artifact. Researchers reported in a later analysis that a missense DCLRE1C variant was tied to TCR beta V- and J-gene trimming.

In the PCR, 60 Vbeta and 13 Jbeta primers were used. The repertoire was sequenced with immunoSEQ multiplex PCR; TCRdb's copy has only in-frame clones and lacks some. Its listing shows about 200,000 clones. CDR3 length: 17 residues. The germline gives CDR1 SGHRS, CDR2 YFSETQ. The V end lost 0 bases, the J end lost 0 bases, and 15 bases lay between the germline ends. Details on this clone: Antigen: not known.

Sequences were obtained from PBMCs. The rearrangement joins TRBV5-1 to TRBJ1-1; maybe TRBD1 (6 bases). The receptor was isolated from a girl aged 2-10 years in good health and CMV-seropositive. CDR3 sequence (DNA): TGCGCCAGCAGCTTGGGATCCAGGGGCCGGATGAACACTGAAGCTTTCTTT. Protein sequence: CASSLGSRGRMNTEAFF. The whole variable domain, remainder taken from reference TRBV5-1 and TRBJ1-1, is KAGVTQTPRYLIKTRGQQVTLSCSPISGHRSVSWYQQTPGQGLQFLFEYFSETQRNKGNFPGRFSGRQFSNSRSEMNVSTLELGDSALYLCASSLGSRGRMNTEAFFGQGTRLTVV.